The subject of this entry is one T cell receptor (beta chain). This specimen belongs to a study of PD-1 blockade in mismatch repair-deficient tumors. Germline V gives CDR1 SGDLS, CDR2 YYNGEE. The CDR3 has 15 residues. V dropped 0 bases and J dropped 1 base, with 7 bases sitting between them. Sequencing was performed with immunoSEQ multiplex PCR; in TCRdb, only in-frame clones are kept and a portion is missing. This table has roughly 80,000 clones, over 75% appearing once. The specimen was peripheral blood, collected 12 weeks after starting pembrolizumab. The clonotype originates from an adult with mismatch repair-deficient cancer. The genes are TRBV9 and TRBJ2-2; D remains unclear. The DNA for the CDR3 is TGTGCCAGCAGCGTAGGAGCAGGGAACACCGGGGAGCTGTTTTTT. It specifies CASSVGAGNTGELFF.